This T cell receptor beta chain was identified in a study of blood T cell repertoires in COVID-19. Study-wide context: Sites in the United States, Italy and Spain provided acute and convalescent COVID-19 samples. PBMCs, B-cell-depleted T cells, or T cells provided the cDNA or gDNA that made up the material.

Germline V gives CDR1 MGHDK, CDR2 SYGVNS. The CDR3 totals 14 residues. Trimming cost V 3 bases and J 6 bases; bases outside gene matches: 4. In the original workflow: Amplification of reference gene primers was used by the study to estimate nucleated cell counts. Here immunoSEQ multiplex PCR was the method, and the copy in TCRdb shows in-frame clones only, minus some. V and J calls and clone size are as listed in that table; D and trimming were resolved from the DNA. The table has over 65,000 clones, about four fifths seen once. This clone has just one count. The chain uses TRBV25-1 and TRBJ2-7; TRBD2 aligns across 11 bases. This clonotype was sampled from a man at least 80 years old with acute or convalescent COVID-19. Input material: peripheral blood. The CDR3 region has the DNA TGTGCCAGCAGTGATTCCCTAGCGGGAGGCGAGCAGTACTTC. It codes for CASSDSLAGGEQYF.